This T cell receptor beta chain is drawn from a study of Ad26.COV2.S vaccination and SARS-CoV-2 variants. Overall study findings and caveats: Participants given vaccine showed non-spike TCR breadth similar to that of placebo recipients. Reportedly, after vaccination the spike-specific CD8+ and CD4+ T cell responses displayed substantial breadth. While placebo recipients had lower spike-specific TCR breadth, vaccine recipients had more.

Germline trimming cut 6 bases from V and 4 bases from J; bases unmatched to any gene: 7. CDR1 is SNHLY, CDR2 FYNNEI, per germline. The CDR3 is 14 amino acids. Profiled with immunoSEQ multiplex PCR; TCRdb holds only in-frame clones, not every one. The sample contains under 550,000 clones, around nine tenths of which appear only once. Treatment here: roughly 20 received Ad26.COV2.S at low or high dose, single or two shots; roughly five received placebo; per-sample allocation not given. Sampling was performed 63 days after the first vaccine or placebo injection. It was an adult aged 18-55 years in Boston who was the donor. To note about this clone: Its antigen is unknown.

The clonotype was recovered from a person between 18 and 59 years old who received the Ad26.COV2.S COVID-19 vaccine or a placebo. The starting material was peripheral blood, obtained in a trial of Ad26.COV2.S vaccine versus placebo. The gene calls are TRBV2 and TRBJ1-2; 8 bases are a match to TRBD1. CDR3 region: CASRSTGTGYGYTF. The CDR3, as DNA: TGTGCCAGCAGGTCTACCGGGACAGGCTATGGCTACACCTTC.